This TCR beta chain derives from a study of T-cell reconstitution after alpha-beta-depleted transplantation in children. General study results and limits: Among T cells one year after transplant, newly produced cells accounted for most counts and diversity. In some patients, recipient T cells and intrathymic progenitors surviving conditioning explained high day-60 diversity. Reportedly, roughly two months post-transplant, alpha-beta T cells arose from several hundred expanded graft clones.

Unique molecular identifiers were incorporated into the prepared TCRbeta library. MiXCR, applied by TCRdb to the PCR reads, yields one record per CDR3 protein. The data hold 610,000 or so distinct CDR3 sequences, with approximately 30% observed a single time. This clonotype was seen many times. Antigen: not known. This CDR3 is built from 15 residues. Per germline, CDR1 SGHDT and CDR2 YYEEEE. V lost 4 bases to trimming and J lost 1 base, with 12 bases between them. The TCR sequence derives from a boy under three years old with Wiskott-Aldrich syndrome, due to receive a stem cell transplant. The starting material was PBMCs, obtained before TCRalphabeta/CD19-depleted stem cell transplant. The gene calls are TRBV5-6 and TRBJ1-3; D remains ambiguous. The CDR3 is CASSPFGFSGNTIYF. CDR3 sequence (DNA): TGTGCCAGCAGCCCATTCGGGTTTTCTGGAAACACCATATATTTT.